The source of this T cell receptor beta chain is a study of OX40 agonist ivuxolimab in advanced cancers. Whole-study context: Treatment received earlier with anti-PD-1, anti-PD-L1 or anti-CTLA-4 agents was allowed, and around 36% had some. Study-wide results and caveats: Expanded clones tended on average to be more numerous among CD8+ T cells than CD4+.

The data were produced by immunoSEQ multiplex PCR, yet TCRdb's version contains in-frame clones alone and is incomplete. The repertoire consists of approximately 12,000 clones, with approximately 92% occurring once and the leading ten covering approximately 70%. Autoimmune disease history or systemic immunosuppression was exclusionary. The study sampled blood at baseline, cycle 4 day 1, and cycle 7 day 1. The length of the CDR3 is 14 residues. CDR1 and CDR2 from the germline V gene are GTSNPN and SVGIG (reference sequence). V gave up 0 bases and J gave up 4 bases, with 13 bases separating them. As for this clone: Its antigen is unidentified.

The TCR was taken from an adult with an advanced solid tumor such as melanoma, head and neck, liver or kidney cancer. V gene TRBV30 combines with J gene TRBJ2-7, with D uncertain. The sample consisted of CD4+ or CD8+ T cells sorted from blood, taken in a trial of the OX40 agonist ivuxolimab. The CDR3 protein is CAWSVGDGLYEQYF. CDR3 nucleotides: TGTGCCTGGAGTGTTGGTGACGGGCTTTACGAGCAGTACTTC.